This T cell receptor beta chain derives from a study of blood T cell repertoires in COVID-19 (dated by TCRdb to the early 2020s). Broadly, across the study: Samples from collaborators originated in the United States, Italy and Spain and spanned both the acute and convalescent phases of COVID-19. Subjects who had been exposed to COVID-19, were actively infected with it, or had recovered from it provided the deeply sampled blood TCRbeta repertoires that made up the dataset. Samples came from the ongoing ImmuneRACE study (first 160 participants) plus 1,254 subjects from 6 global collaborators. Sample metadata almost always included a de-identified subject ID, COVID-19 status, age in years and sex. The material from the prospective study consisted of cDNA or gDNA derived from T cells, B-cell-depleted T cells, or PBMCs. Where available, HLA class I and class II types were obtained from metadata supplied by the sample provider rather than from assay-based typing. The repertoires were released in a freely available public database intended as a resource for research on the immune response to SARS-CoV-2.

CDR1 and CDR2 are read off the germline V gene as MDHEN and SYDVKM. Spanning cysteine to phenylalanine, the CDR3 consists of 16 amino acids. Of the read, only the CDR3 DNA is kept; its 48 bases are in frame from base 1. Deletion took 5 bases off V and 0 bases off J, with a span of 16 bases between the germline ends. One collaborating source in Seattle enrolled patients while the patients were actively infected and followed the patients over time throughout the course of disease. Whole blood was collected in K2EDTA tubes by collaborating institutions according to the institutions' own protocols. For TCRbeta analysis, collaborator samples were shipped as frozen whole blood, as isolated PBMCs, or as DNA extracted from either sample type. As to this clone: Its antigen is unknown. Base quality data are lacking; no much larger clone is found one base away.

What the authors observed across the whole study: Clinical and demographic metadata were provided uncurated, with the amount varying by source and participant.

TCRbeta CDR3 regions were amplified from genomic DNA using the immunoSEQ Assay, a bias-controlled multiplex PCR. As for the authors' bioinformatics: The number of nucleated cells in each sample was estimated by amplification of reference gene primers within the assay. To quantify the absolute abundance of each unique TCRbeta CDR3 rearrangement, sequence reads were collapsed and filtered. For each sample, productive Simpson clonality was calculated as the square root of Simpson's diversity index across productive rearrangements. TCRdb took this table from immuneACCESS and kept in-frame rearrangements with V and J called. Such tables lack part of the clones; where checked against another copy, unresolved V genes explain under half of the gap, and the rest is unexplained. D and trimming were read from the DNA, whereas the V and J calls and clone size are those reported in that table. Counted in this sample were some 200,000 clones; roughly 80% of them appeared once. Together, the top ten hold 14% of the sample.

The V gene is TRBV28 and the J gene is TRBJ1-2; the D gene cannot be named for sure. The source of this sequence is a woman in her seventies with COVID-19, enrolled during active disease. The specimen was peripheral blood. The CDR3 region: CASSPLLLTANYGYTF. DNA sequence: TGTGCCAGCAGTCCCCTACTGCTCACTGCTAACTATGGCTACACCTTC.